These T cell receptor beta chains were read from a single sample in a study of Graves' ophthalmopathy and Graves' hyperthyroidism. A single record per CDR3 protein comes from TCRdb applying MiXCR to the multiplex PCR reads. Of approximately 640,000 distinct CDR3 sequences detected, more than 40% appear once; the ten largest clones hold 3% to 3.5%. The sequencing input was peripheral blood. The source is an adult man with Graves' ophthalmopathy. CDR3s include the opening cysteine and the closing phenylalanine or tryptophan. A D gene is named only where the DNA matches it firmly. Only part of the rows carry a size: once, few, many, or a class if the clone is expanded.

>many|TRBJ1-5|TRBD1|TRBV15
TGTGCCACCAGCAGAGATGACAGGGTTAGCAATCAGCCCCAGCATTTT
CATSRDDRVSNQPQHF
>once|TRBJ2-7|TRBD2|TRBV10-3
TGTGCCGGCAGGGCCCCAGCGGGGGAAACATCCTACGAGCAGTACTTC
CAGRAPAGETSYEQYF
>.|TRBJ2-6|.|TRBV12-3/TRBV12-4
TGTGCCATCAGTAGTGCCTCTGGGGCCAACGTCCTGACTTTC
CAISSASGANVLTF
>few|TRBJ1-2|.|TRBV5-5
TGTGCCAGCAGCTTGGCTCCAGGCCCCGGCGATGGCTACACCTTC
CASSLAPGPGDGYTF
>.|TRBJ1-1|TRBD1|TRBV29-1
TGCAACGTTCTCCGGGACAGGGGGCGCATCACTGAAGCTTTCTTT
CNVLRDRGRITEAFF
>.|TRBJ1-6|TRBD1|TRBV5-1
TGCGCCAGCAGCTTCACAGGACAGGGTCGTTCACCCCTCCACTTT
CASSFTGQGRSPLHF
>many|TRBJ1-5|.|TRBV2
TGTGCCAGCAGTGAACCGACCTTCCGACAGCCCCAGCATTTT
CASSEPTFRQPQHF
>few|TRBJ2-5|.|TRBV7-2
TGTGCCAGCAGCCAAGATCTAAGGGGGGGGGCGGAGACCCAGTACTTC
CASSQDLRGGAETQYF
>many|TRBJ1-6|TRBD1|TRBV11-2
TGTGCCAGCAGCCTGAACAGGGGGTATTCACCCCTCCACTTT
CASSLNRGYSPLHF
>.|TRBJ2-7|.|TRBV7-9
TGTGCCAGCAGCTTGGCGCGACAAAGGAGCTCCTACGAGCAGTACTTC
CASSLARQRSSYEQYF
>.|TRBJ1-4|.|TRBV2
TGTGCCAGCACCCTCTCCGCGGAAAAACTGTTTTTT
CASTLSAEKLFF
>.|TRBJ1-5|TRBD1|TRBV20-1
TGCAGTGCTAAACCGGGACAGGGTATTCAGCCCCAGCATTTT
CSAKPGQGIQPQHF
>many|TRBJ1-4|.|TRBV15
TGTGCCACCAGCAGAGGAGAAAAACTGTTTTTT
CATSRGEKLFF
>.|TRBJ1-2|.|TRBV2
TGTGCCAGTGGTGGCGGAGTCTATGGCTACACCTTC
CASGGGVYGYTF
>many|TRBJ1-1|.|TRBV19
TGTGCCAGTAGTATAGGGGTGTGGAACACTGAAGCTTTCTTT
CASSIGVWNTEAFF
>.|TRBJ2-2|.|TRBV7-8
TGTGCCAGCAGCTTCGACAACACCGGGGAGCTGTTTTTT
CASSFDNTGELFF
>many|TRBJ1-5|TRBD1|TRBV15
TGTGCCACCAGCAGAGTTCGGACAGGGAATCAGCCCCAGCATTTT
CATSRVRTGNQPQHF
>.|TRBJ1-2|.|TRBV29-1
TGCAGCAGTCTCAGACGACAAGCTAACTATGGCTACACCTTC
CSSLRRQANYGYTF
>many|TRBJ2-7|.|TRBV7-6
TGTGCCAGCAGCCTTAGCCCGGGCTCAACATCCGAGCAGTACTTC
CASSLSPGSTSEQYF
>.|TRBJ2-5|.|TRBV11-3
TGTGCCAGCAGCTTAGATGAAGACCTGGAGACCCAGTACTTC
CASSLDEDLETQYF
>.|TRBJ1-6|.|TRBV7-2
TGTGCCAACAGCTTAACCGGGACGAATTCACCCCTCCACTTT
CANSLTGTNSPLHF
>.|TRBJ2-7|TRBD1|TRBV5-1
TGCGCCAGCAGCAAGGCTGGACAGGCCTCCTACGAGCAGTACTTC
CASSKAGQASYEQYF
>.|TRBJ2-7|.|TRBV10-3
TGTGCCAGCAGTGAAGTGGTAGGAACCTACGAGCAGTACTTC
CASSEVVGTYEQYF
>.|TRBJ2-2|TRBD1|TRBV7-2
TGTGCCAGCGGCTCGGGACAGGAGGACACCGGGGAGCTGTTTTTT
CASGSGQEDTGELFF
>many|TRBJ2-3|TRBD2|TRBV29-1
TGCAGCGTTGAAACGGGAGGGGAAGATACGCAGTATTTT
CSVETGGEDTQYF
>many|TRBJ2-7|TRBD2|TRBV10-3
TGTGCCATCAGCCCGGGAGCGGGAGGTAATGAGCAGTACTTC
CAISPGAGGNEQYF
>few|TRBJ2-2|TRBD2|TRBV7-2
TGTGCCAGCAGCTCAAATCTAGCGGGGGGCCCAACCGGGGAGCTGTTTTTT
CASSSNLAGGPTGELFF
>few|TRBJ1-1|.|TRBV6-2/TRBV6-3
TGTGCCAGCAAACCCGGGGTGGATTGGACTGAAGCTTTCTTT
CASKPGVDWTEAFF
>.|TRBJ2-2|TRBD2|TRBV24-1
TGTGCCACCAGCCTAAGTCGACCCGGGACTAGCGGGAGGACTACTTTCAACACCGGGGAGCTGTTTTTT
CATSLSRPGTSGRTTFNTGELFF
>few|TRBJ2-7|TRBD2|TRBV7-9
TGCGCCAGCAGCCACAGCGATAGCGGGGGGGCCTACGAGCAGTACTTC
CASSHSDSGGAYEQYF
>.|TRBJ1-1|.|TRBV2
TGTGCCAGCAGCCTGGTAGGACCCCATGAAGCTTTCTTT
CASSLVGPHEAFF
>.|TRBJ2-5|TRBD2|TRBV25-1
TGTGCCAGCAGTGCCGGCAGGGAGCGGGGGTCCCAGTACTTC
CASSAGRERGSQYF
>.|TRBJ2-2|.|TRBV29-1
TGCAGCGTTGTTCGGCAGGGCAACACCGGGGAGCTGTTTTTT
CSVVRQGNTGELFF
>many|TRBJ2-5|.|TRBV29-1
TGCAGCGTTCGGTACCAAGAGACCCAGTACTTC
CSVRYQETQYF
>few|TRBJ1-1|TRBD1|TRBV6-6
TGTGCCAGCAGCAAAGACAGGGCACGAACTGAAGCTTTCTTT
CASSKDRARTEAFF
>.|TRBJ2-7|.|TRBV5-1
TGCGCCAGCAGCTCAACCGGGATTGGCGAGCAGTACTTC
CASSSTGIGEQYF
>many|TRBJ1-3|TRBD1|TRBV19
TGTGCCAGTTCGGGACAGCGAGCATACACCATATATTTT
CASSGQRAYTIYF
>many|TRBJ1-2|TRBD1|TRBV2
TGTGCCACCCGACAGGGGGCGCGGGGCTACACCTTC
CATRQGARGYTF
>.|TRBJ2-7|.|TRBV20-1
TGCAGTGCTAGTTGGGGGGATCAGCAGTACTTC
CSASWGDQQYF
>.|TRBJ1-2|TRBD1|TRBV6-6
TGTGCCAGCAAGGGCAGGGGGCTAGGCTACACCTTC
CASKGRGLGYTF